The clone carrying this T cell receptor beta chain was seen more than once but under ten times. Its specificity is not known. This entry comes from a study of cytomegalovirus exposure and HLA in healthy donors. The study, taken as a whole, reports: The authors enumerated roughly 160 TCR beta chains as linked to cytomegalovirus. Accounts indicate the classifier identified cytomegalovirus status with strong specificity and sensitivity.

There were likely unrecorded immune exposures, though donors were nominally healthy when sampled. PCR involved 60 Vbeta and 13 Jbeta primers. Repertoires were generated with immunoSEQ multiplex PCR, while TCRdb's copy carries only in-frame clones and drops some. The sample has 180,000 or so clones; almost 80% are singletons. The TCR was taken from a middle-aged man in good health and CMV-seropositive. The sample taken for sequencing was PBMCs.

The DNA of the CDR3 is TGTGCCAGCTCGGGAGGCGATGAGCAGTTCTTC. Protein sequence: CASSGGDEQFF. The chain has TRBV7-9 and TRBJ2-1; 7 nucleotides align to TRBD2. The V segment lost 8 bases and the J segment 8 bases; nucleotides outside the gene matches: 3. The germline V gene encodes CDR1 SEHNR and CDR2 FQNEAQ (reference sequence). This CDR3 contains 11 residues.